Below, 5 T cell receptor beta chains from the same sample are listed, as sequenced in a study of T cell responses to AZD1222 COVID-19 vaccine. Repertoires were generated with immunoSEQ multiplex PCR, while TCRdb's copy carries only in-frame clones and drops some. The data hold 150,000 to 180,000 clones, with roughly nine tenths observed a single time. Sequences were derived from peripheral blood, sampled on day 0 of MenACWY control vaccination. All receptors come from an adult in good health.

This chain joins TRBV11-2 and TRBJ1-4; D perhaps matches TRBD1 (6 bases). V dropped 5 bases and J dropped 6 bases, with 19 bases sitting between them. CDR3 length equals 16 residues. Germline CDR1 is SGHAT and CDR2 is FQNNGV. The CDR3: CASSPIRGALYEKLFF. DNA for the CDR3: TGTGCCAGCAGCCCAATACGGGGGGCTCTGTATGAAAAACTGTTTTTT.

This sequence joins TRBV4-2 and TRBJ1-2; D is undetermined. The germline gives CDR1 LGHNA, CDR2 YNFKEQ. The CDR3 loop spans 15 amino acids. Trimming stripped 0 bases from V and 8 bases from J, with 16 bases between. In DNA form, the CDR3 reads TGTGCCAGCAGCCAAGATGCGGGCGGGCTTTGGGGCTACACCTTC. Its protein is CASSQDAGGLWGYTF.

This chain links TRBV7-2 with TRBJ2-3; TRBD2 is a possible D gene (6 bases). V was trimmed by 5 bases and J by 3 bases, leaving 15 bases between them. Germline loops: CDR1 SGHTA, CDR2 FQGNSA. CDR3 length: 15 amino acids. The DNA of the CDR3 is TGTGCCAGCAGCCCCCGGGGTAGCGGAACAGATACGCAGTATTTT. Translation gives CASSPRGSGTDTQYF.

V and J are TRBV5-1 and TRBJ1-2; maybe TRBD1 (5 bases). Per germline, CDR1 SGHRS and CDR2 YFSETQ. CDR3 length equals 14 residues. The ends were cut back, 5 bases at V and 7 bases at J, with 18 bases in the middle. This CDR3 is CASSGTDITGGYTF. The CDR3 nucleotides are TGCGCCAGCAGTGGGACCGATATTACAGGTGGCTACACCTTC.

The chain is built from TRBV18 and TRBJ1-6; TRBD1 aligns across 7 bases. Germline V gene lookup returns CDR1 KGHSH and CDR2 LQKENI. The CDR3 is 16 amino acids. The V segment lost 5 bases and the J segment 10 bases; nucleotides outside the gene matches: 14. The CDR3 bases are TGTGCCAGCTCATCCGACAGGGCCGGTGAAGACTCACCCCTCCACTTT. Amino acids: CASSSDRAGEDSPLHF.